This paragraph covers one TCR beta chain sequence. This sample is part of a study of T cell changes during pregnancy in multiple sclerosis. Repertoires were generated with immunoSEQ multiplex PCR, while TCRdb's copy carries only in-frame clones and drops some. The sample has 35,000 to 45,000 clones, around 90% seen once. Between the trimmed V and J ends, which lost 1 base and 2 bases, there was a span of 7 bases. Germline V CDR1 and CDR2: SGHAT, FQNNGV. There are 14 residues in the CDR3. The sample was CD4+ T cells from peripheral blood mononuclear cells, taken before pregnancy. The gene calls are TRBV11-2 and TRBJ2-3, with D maybe TRBD2 (5 bases). The TCR sequence derives from a female donor with multiple sclerosis, enrolled in a pregnancy study. This CDR3 reads CASSLGRTTDTQYF. The CDR3, as DNA: TGTGCCAGCAGCTTAGGGAGGACCACAGATACGCAGTATTTT.